This T cell receptor beta chain was identified in a study of blood T cell repertoires in COVID-19. Original analysis: The assay estimated nucleated cells by amplifying reference gene primers. TCRdb's table, derived via immunoSEQ multiplex PCR, lists solely in-frame clones and lacks some. The V and J calls and the clone size are those of that table, but D and trimming were determined from the DNA. The sample has about 270,000 clones, 80% to 90% seen once. This CDR3 is built from 16 residues. The germline V gene encodes CDR1 LNHNV and CDR2 YYDKDF (reference sequence). V dropped 5 bases and J dropped 6; count of bases not matched to a gene: 11. Study members were between about 18 and 95 years old and lived in fewer than 30 US regions. Grouping used clinical history reported by participants in a survey and questionnaire. Symptom resolution, clearance, or two negative PCRs marked the recovered donors of Cohort 3.

The rearrangement links TRBV15 to TRBJ2-3; 10 bases are a match to TRBD2. This sequence was found in a woman aged 18-35 years who had recovered from COVID-19. The sequenced material came from PBMCs or T cells enriched from blood (not recorded which). DNA for the CDR3: TGTGCCACCAGCCCCAAAAGCGGGGGGGAGGTCGATACGCAGTATTTT. The encoded protein is CATSPKSGGEVDTQYF.